This T cell receptor (beta chain) stems from a study of blood T cell repertoires in COVID-19. Study information: The United States, Italy and Spain provided the acute and convalescent COVID-19 samples. The analysed material was cDNA or gDNA that came from T cells, B-cell-depleted T cells, or PBMCs.

In the authors' methods: The assay estimated nucleated cells by amplifying reference gene primers. This table comes from immunoSEQ multiplex PCR, and its TCRdb copy is limited to in-frame clones, with some not included. Clone size and V and J calls were adopted from that table, with D and trimming inferred from the DNA. The repertoire holds under 350,000 clones, approximately 87% seen once, with 3.5% to 5.5% in the top ten. The V and J ends lost 3 bases and 1 base respectively, with 3 bases between them. The germline gives CDR1 MGHRA, CDR2 YSYEKL. The CDR3 length is 12 residues. The gene calls are TRBV4-1 and TRBJ1-1, with no clear D. The TCR sequence derives from a man in his 60s who had recovered from COVID-19. The material sequenced was peripheral blood. CDR3 in DNA: TGCGCCAGCAGCCAGGCGAACACTGAAGCTTTCTTT. Its translation is CASSQANTEAFF.